The 20 T cell receptor beta chains below were found in one sample sequenced in a study of T cells in tumors and immune-related adverse events. Sequencing was performed with immunoSEQ multiplex PCR; in TCRdb, only in-frame clones are kept and a portion is missing. The table has over 7,000 clones, 94% seen once. The input for sequencing was lymph node tissue, taken from a patient treated with anti-PD-1 therapy. Receptor source: a female donor with metastatic renal cell carcinoma.

The chain is built from TRBV5-1 and TRBJ1-2; D remains unclear. Per germline, CDR1 SGHRS and CDR2 YFSETQ. Trimming shortened V by 4 bases and J by 3 bases, and 16 bases separated the two germline ends. There are 15 residues in the CDR3. Here the CDR3 DNA reads TGCGCCAGCAGCCCGGAGGTTGGGGTCGACTATGGCTACACCTTC. Its protein is CASSPEVGVDYGYTF.

This clone was recorded once. The chain uses TRBV11-2 and TRBJ2-7; TRBD2 is a possible D gene (6 bases). The length of the CDR3 is 12 residues. V lost 1 base and J lost 5, with 6 bases in between. Germline CDR1 reads SGHAT; CDR2 reads FQNNGV. The CDR3 here is CASSLGEDEQYF. CDR3 sequence (DNA): TGTGCCAGCAGCTTAGGGGAGGACGAGCAGTACTTC.

In its sample, this clone was seen a few times. The chain couples TRBV27 to TRBJ1-1; D is perhaps TRBD1 (5 bases). Trimming stripped 1 base from V and 14 bases from J, with 17 bases between. Germline V gene data show CDR1 as MNHEY and CDR2 as SMNVEV (reference sequence). The CDR3 is 13 residues long. CDR3 amino acids: CASSLYDQGPAFF. CDR3 nucleotides: TGTGCCAGCAGTTTATACGATCAGGGCCCGGCCTTCTTT.

The chain recombines TRBV5-1 with TRBJ1-1, with 7 nucleotides matching TRBD1. V shed 2 bases and J 3 bases; nucleotides not matched to a gene: 7. Germline loops: CDR1 SGHRS, CDR2 YFSETQ. The CDR3 runs to 15 residues. Here the CDR3 DNA reads TGCGCCAGCAGCTTAACAGGGGCAGGGGACACTGAAGCTTTCTTT. Protein: CASSLTGAGDTEAFF.

This chain links TRBV10-1 with TRBJ2-3, with a tentative D call TRBD2 (5 bases). The CDR3 extends over 13 amino acids. The V end lost 6 bases, the J end lost 1 base, and 8 bases lay between the germline ends. Germline lookup yields CDR1 WNHNN and CDR2 SYGVQD (reference sequence). DNA of the CDR3: TGCGCCAGCAGGAGCGGTGGCACAGATACGCAGTATTTT. It is translated as CASRSGGTDTQYF.

This chain links TRBV28 with TRBJ2-7, with 9 bases identical to TRBD1. Germline assignment: CDR1 MDHEN and CDR2 SYDVKM. This CDR3 comprises 13 residues. After removal of 10 bases from V and 7 bases from J, the junction contained 11 bases not matched to a gene. The CDR3 coding sequence is TGTGCCACCTATACAGGGGGCTTTAGGGAGCAGTACTTC. The encoded protein is CATYTGGFREQYF.

The rearrangement joins TRBV19 to TRBJ2-6; 7 positions agree with TRBD1. Trimming at V came to 5 bases and at J to 0 bases, leaving 7 bases not matched to a gene. The CDR3 consists of 17 residues. Germline CDR1 is LNHDA and CDR2 is SQIVND (reference sequence). The CDR3 sequence is CASSDRVRYSGANVLTF. DNA of the CDR3: TGTGCCAGTAGTGACAGGGTCCGATACTCTGGGGCCAACGTCCTGACTTTC.

V and J are TRBV7-9 and TRBJ2-5; D possibly corresponds to TRBD2 (5 bases). The V end was cut by 0 bases, the J end by 5 bases, with 13 bases between. Germline V CDR1 and CDR2: SEHNR, FQNEAQ (reference sequence). The CDR3 totals 15 residues. CDR3 region: CASSLARGNSETQYF. DNA of the CDR3: TGTGCCAGCAGCTTAGCCCGGGGAAACTCGGAGACCCAGTACTTC.

The chain combines TRBV5-6 with TRBJ2-1; no firm D call. The V end lost 7 bases, the J end lost 2 bases, and 10 bases lay between the germline ends. This CDR3 is 13 amino acids long. Germline V lookup: CDR1 SGHDT, CDR2 YYEEEE. The CDR3 DNA follows: TGTGCCAGCCGCCCACCCGCCTACAATGAGCAGTTCTTC. Its protein is CASRPPAYNEQFF.

The V gene is TRBV30, the J gene TRBJ1-4; 8 positions match TRBD1. This CDR3 region has 14 residues. J was trimmed by 7 bases and V by 2 bases; bases with no gene match: 6. Germline V gene sequence: CDR1 GTSNPN, CDR2 SVGIG (reference sequence). The CDR3 here is CAWSPGQGVEKLFF. The CDR3 region has the DNA TGTGCCTGGAGTCCCGGACAGGGTGTTGAAAAACTGTTTTTT.

The chain recombines TRBV19 with TRBJ1-2, with 7 bases fitting TRBD1. Germline V gene lookup returns CDR1 LNHDA and CDR2 SQIVND (reference sequence). V trimming: 4 bases; J trimming: 1 base; junction bases outside the gene matches: 3. This CDR3 region has 14 residues. CDR3 DNA: TGTGCCAGTAGTAGAGGGGGCGATAACTATGGCTACACCTTC. Translated: CASSRGGDNYGYTF. Full variable domain (outside the CDR3, taken from reference TRBV19 and TRBJ1-2): DGGITQSPKYLFRKEGQNVTLSCEQNLNHDAMYWYRQDPGQGLRLIYYSQIVNDFQKGDIAEGYSVSREKKESFPLTVTSAQKNPTAFYLCASSRGGDNYGYTFGSGTRLTVV.

The CDR3 loop is CASSSASGSYEQYF. DNA of the CDR3: TGTGCCAGCAGCTCCGCTAGCGGCTCCTACGAGCAGTACTTC. The J gene is TRBJ2-7, the V gene TRBV5-6, with 7 bases aligning to TRBD2. Trimming cost V 3 bases and J 0 bases; bases outside gene matches: 3. CDR1 and CDR2 (germline): SGHDT, YYEEEE. The CDR3 is made up of 14 amino acids.

The J gene is TRBJ2-3, the V gene TRBV11-3; 8 nucleotides match TRBD2. The CDR3 consists of 17 residues. After removal of 1 base from V and 0 bases from J, the junction contained 6 bases not matched to a gene. CDR1 is SGHNT, CDR2 YENEEA, per germline. In DNA form, the CDR3 reads TGTGCCAGCAGCTTAGGCCTCGCTAGCGGGAGCACAGATACGCAGTATTTT. As protein: CASSLGLASGSTDTQYF.

This rearrangement joins TRBV4-3 to TRBJ2-2, with 13 bases fitting TRBD2. Germline CDR1 reads LGHNA; CDR2 reads YSLEER. This CDR3 has 21 amino acids. With 1 base clipped from V and 5 bases from J, the junction kept 16 bases outside the gene matches. CDR3 protein: CASSQVVGTSGILVVTGELFF. In nucleotides, the CDR3 is TGCGCCAGCAGCCAAGTTGTAGGGACTAGCGGGATCTTAGTGGTAACCGGGGAGCTGTTTTTT.

This clone came up once. This chain joins TRBV2 and TRBJ2-7; a possible D gene is TRBD2 (5 bases). The CDR3 contains 17 residues. V was cut by 8 bases and J by 3 bases, with 26 bases left in between. Germline-derived CDR1 and CDR2 are SNHLY and FYNNEI. In nucleotides, the CDR3 is TGTGCCAGCCGGTCGAGCCCGCGAGGGTATGGGGTCTACGAGCAGTACTTC. Amino acid sequence: CASRSSPRGYGVYEQYF.

The V gene is TRBV5-6, the J gene TRBJ2-5, with D perhaps matching TRBD1 (5 bases). This CDR3 spans 14 amino acids. The V and J ends lost 4 bases and 5 bases respectively, with 15 bases between them. In germline, CDR1 is SGHDT, CDR2 YYEEEE. The CDR3 sequence is CASSPQVQGETQYF. CDR3 nucleotide sequence: TGTGCCAGCAGCCCGCAGGTGCAGGGCGAGACCCAGTACTTC. The full variable domain, in which reference TRBV5-6 and TRBJ2-5 provide the parts outside the CDR3, is DAGVTQSPTHLIKTRGQQVTLRCSPKSGHDTVSWYQQALGQGPQFIFQYYEEEERQRGNFPDRFSGHQFPNYSSELNVNALLLGDSALYLCASSPQVQGETQYFGPGTRLLVL.

This clone appeared a few times. DNA for the CDR3: TGTGCCACCAGCAGAGAAAAGGTTATGGGCTCCTACGAGCAGTACTTC. Encoded protein: CATSREKVMGSYEQYF. The gene calls are TRBV15 and TRBJ2-7; D call uncertain. The length of the CDR3 is 16 residues. Per germline, CDR1 LNHNV and CDR2 YYDKDF (reference sequence). The V end was cut by 0 bases, the J end by 0 bases, with 12 bases between.

V and J are TRBV14 and TRBJ2-5; the match to TRBD2 covers 15 bases. The CDR3 runs to 22 residues. V gave up 0 bases and J gave up 5 bases; unmatched junction bases: 19. From germline, CDR1 is SGHDN and CDR2 FVKESK. The chain's CDR3 is CASSQERNCGTSGRIKKETQYF. The CDR3 nucleotides are TGTGCCAGCAGCCAAGAACGTAACTGTGGGACTAGCGGGAGGATAAAGAAGGAGACCCAGTACTTC.

This chain links TRBV7-9 with TRBJ2-7; 9 bases fit TRBD1. The V gene end was trimmed by 5 bases and the J gene end by 4 bases; junction bases not matched to a gene: 9. CDR1 and CDR2 from the germline V gene are SEHNR and FQNEAQ (reference sequence). The CDR3 covers 15 residues. This CDR3 is CASSHTGGNGYEQYF. The CDR3 DNA reads TGTGCCAGCAGCCATACAGGGGGCAACGGATACGAGCAGTACTTC.

The chain links TRBV7-9 to TRBJ2-2; 11 positions agree with TRBD2. V was clipped by 3 bases and J by 6 bases; unmatched bases: 3. The CDR3 contains 15 residues. Per germline, CDR1 SEHNR and CDR2 FQNEAQ (reference sequence). This chain's CDR3 is CASSFLAGGSGELFF. DNA for the CDR3: TGTGCCAGCAGCTTCCTAGCGGGAGGATCCGGGGAGCTGTTTTTT.